This T cell receptor beta chain was profiled in a study of early T cells in non-severe SARS-CoV-2 infection. Across the study: From unsorted whole blood, bulk RNA was sequenced, and the chains remained unpaired. Study conclusions and caveats: VDJdb-based annotation leaned toward anti-spike CD8 responses and missed private and CD4 specificities.

This clonotype has ten or more counts. Its antigen is unidentified. After removal of 5 bases from V and 4 bases from J, the junction contained 6 bases not matched to a gene. Germline-derived CDR1 and CDR2 are SEHNR and FQNEAQ (reference sequence). The CDR3 is 14 amino acids. Each single cDNA molecule received a unique molecular identifier. TCRdb processed the 5' RACE reads anew with MiXCR; each CDR3 protein has one entry. The sample includes roughly 28,000 distinct CDR3 sequences, under 6% of them seen just once. Sequenced material: whole blood. The V and J genes are TRBV7-9 and TRBJ2-7; 9 positions agree with TRBD1. The sequence was obtained from an adult who was a healthcare worker with PCR-confirmed SARS-CoV-2 infection or an uninfected control (not recorded which). The CDR3 loop reads CASSPRTGVYEQYF. The CDR3 nucleotides are TGTGCCAGCAGCCCCCGGACAGGGGTATACGAGCAGTACTTC.